This T cell receptor beta chain appears in the sequencing data of a study of blood T cell repertoires in COVID-19 (dated by TCRdb to the early 2020s). Study-level background: Samples covering the acute and convalescent phases of COVID-19 were provided by collaborators in the United States, Italy and Spain. Where available, HLA class I and class II types were taken from metadata supplied by the sample provider and were not determined by assay-based typing. A de-identified subject ID, COVID-19 status, age in years and sex were almost always included in the sample metadata. Subjects who had been exposed to COVID-19, were actively infected with it, or had recovered from it provided the deeply sampled blood TCRbeta repertoires that made up the dataset. The repertoires were released in a freely available public database intended as a resource for research on the immune response to SARS-CoV-2. Samples were obtained from the ongoing ImmuneRACE study (first 160 participants) and from 1,254 subjects provided by 6 global collaborators. The prospective study material was composed of cDNA or gDNA derived from T cells, B-cell-depleted T cells, or PBMCs. General conclusions and limits of the study: The quantity of clinical and demographic metadata differed by source and by participant and was supplied without curation.

The CDR3, cysteine through phenylalanine, is 14 amino acids long. The entry retains the CDR3 DNA only, 42 bases that are in frame from base 1. The germline V gene yields SNHLY for CDR1 and FYNNEI for CDR2. Deletion took 7 bases off V and 0 bases off J, with a span of 10 bases between the germline ends. Participants in the prospective study were enrolled through a virtual design, were aged about 18 to 90 years, and lived in 24 United States geographic areas. Cohort assignment in the prospective study relied on participant-reported clinical history from a screening survey and a study questionnaire. A participant counted as exposed if, within 2 weeks of entering the study, that participant had been in contact with someone who had a PCR-confirmed or clinician-diagnosed COVID-19 case. In the prospective study, mobile phlebotomists collected whole blood, serum and a nasopharyngeal or oropharyngeal swab from each participant. Additional blood draws and questionnaires over a 2-month period could optionally be provided by prospective study participants. Before DNA extraction, prospective study blood samples were shipped either frozen or at room temperature.

Concerning this clone itself: Its antigen is not yet known. Within one base of it there is no much larger clone, and no base qualities were kept.

The immunoSEQ Assay, a bias-controlled multiplex PCR, was used to amplify TCRbeta CDR3 regions from genomic DNA. The authors' pipeline ran thus. The number of nucleated cells in each sample was estimated from the amplification of reference gene primers within the assay. To quantify the absolute abundance of each unique TCRbeta CDR3 rearrangement, sequence reads were collapsed and filtered. For each sample, productive Simpson clonality was calculated as the square root of Simpson's diversity index across productive rearrangements. Here the immuneACCESS table is served through TCRdb, limited to in-frame sequences with V and J called. Missing clones are a known gap in these copies; in checked studies unresolved V genes cover under half, and the rest lacks a known reason. That table supplies the V and J calls and clone size; D and trimming were determined from the DNA. The sample table holds a few hundred thousand clones, of which roughly 84% were seen once. Just over 6.5% of the sample comes from the top ten.

The chain joins TRBV2 to TRBJ1-5, and perhaps TRBD1 as D gene, on 6 matching bases. The sequencing input was PBMCs or T cells enriched from blood (not recorded which). This sequence originates from a woman aged 45-60 years who had been exposed to COVID-19. The CDR3 is CASTRGNSNQPQHF. At the DNA level, the sequence is TGTGCCAGCACAAGGGGGAATAGCAATCAGCCCCAGCATTTT.